These T cell receptor beta chains were read from a single sample in a study of graft-versus-host responses after intestinal transplantation. The assay was immunoSEQ multiplex PCR, and TCRdb's table has in-frame clones only and misses some. Here the sample spans approximately 88,000 clones, 85% to 95% being singletons. Their antigen targets remain unknown. This specimen was unstimulated CD4+ T cells sorted from spleen or lymph node cells, taken before transplant. These receptors all come from a human donor who was the organ donor for an intestinal transplant. CDR3s include the opening cysteine and the closing phenylalanine or tryptophan. Fields, in order: clone size, D gene, J gene, V gene, CDR3 DNA, CDR3 protein. The D gene is left open where the match is weak. Size is stated for part of the rows, as once, few or many counts, or as a class when the clone is expanded.

clone size: .
D gene: .
J gene: TRBJ2-2
V gene: TRBV4-2
CDR3 DNA: TGTGCCAGCAGCCATCGAGGGTCCCACGGCTCCGGGGAGCTGTTTTTT
CDR3 protein: CASSHRGSHGSGELFF

clone size: .
D gene: .
J gene: TRBJ1-2
V gene: TRBV28
CDR3 DNA: TGTGCCAGCAGTTATACAGGAGGCCACTATGGCTACACCTTC
CDR3 protein: CASSYTGGHYGYTF

clone size: .
D gene: .
J gene: TRBJ2-3
V gene: TRBV7-2
CDR3 DNA: TGTGCCAGCAGCTTAGCGCAACTAGATACGCAGTATTTT
CDR3 protein: CASSLAQLDTQYF

clone size: once
D gene: TRBD2
J gene: TRBJ2-7
V gene: TRBV9
CDR3 DNA: TGTGCCAGCAGCGTGACTAGCGTGGGCTACGAGCAGTACTTC
CDR3 protein: CASSVTSVGYEQYF

clone size: .
D gene: .
J gene: TRBJ1-6
V gene: TRBV7-9
CDR3 DNA: TGTGCCAGCAGCCCGGACCCATATAATTCACCCCTCCACTTT
CDR3 protein: CASSPDPYNSPLHF

clone size: .
D gene: TRBD1
J gene: TRBJ2-1
V gene: TRBV2
CDR3 DNA: TGTGCCAGCAGAGGACAGGGTTTCTCCTACAATGAGCAGTTCTTC
CDR3 protein: CASRGQGFSYNEQFF

clone size: .
D gene: TRBD1
J gene: TRBJ1-3
V gene: TRBV6-6
CDR3 DNA: TGTGCCAGCAGTTACTCGGGGACAGCAGGAAACACCATATATTTT
CDR3 protein: CASSYSGTAGNTIYF

clone size: .
D gene: .
J gene: TRBJ1-1
V gene: TRBV5-3
CDR3 DNA: TGTGCCAGAAGCCACTCAACAGAGGACACTGAAGCTTTCTTT
CDR3 protein: CARSHSTEDTEAFF

clone size: .
D gene: .
J gene: TRBJ1-5
V gene: TRBV2
CDR3 DNA: TGTGCCAGCATAGGGGTAGAAGGGGTTGGCAATCAGCCCCAGCATTTT
CDR3 protein: CASIGVEGVGNQPQHF

clone size: once
D gene: .
J gene: TRBJ1-4
V gene: TRBV2
CDR3 DNA: TGTGCCAGCAGTGTCATCCCAAATGAAAAACTGTTTTTT
CDR3 protein: CASSVIPNEKLFF

clone size: .
D gene: .
J gene: TRBJ2-7
V gene: TRBV7-8
CDR3 DNA: TGTGCCAGCAGCTTAGGGGTGCCAGGGAGCTCCTACGAGCAGTACTTC
CDR3 protein: CASSLGVPGSSYEQYF

clone size: .
D gene: .
J gene: TRBJ1-6
V gene: TRBV19
CDR3 DNA: TGTGCCAGTAGTATAGACGGGAAGGATTCACCCCTCCACTTT
CDR3 protein: CASSIDGKDSPLHF

clone size: .
D gene: .
J gene: TRBJ2-5
V gene: TRBV2
CDR3 DNA: TGTGCCACCGGGTACCAAGAGACCCAGTACTTC
CDR3 protein: CATGYQETQYF

clone size: .
D gene: .
J gene: TRBJ2-3
V gene: TRBV7-3
CDR3 DNA: TGTGCCAGCAGCTTACAACCCACAGATACGCAGTATTTT
CDR3 protein: CASSLQPTDTQYF

clone size: .
D gene: .
J gene: TRBJ1-1
V gene: TRBV10-1
CDR3 DNA: TGCGCCAGCAGTGCTCCGGGCATGAACACTGAAGCTTTCTTT
CDR3 protein: CASSAPGMNTEAFF

clone size: once
D gene: .
J gene: TRBJ2-7
V gene: TRBV7-9
CDR3 DNA: TGTGCCAGCAGCTTAGTGGTAGGGTCAGATCTATTCTACGAGCAGTACTTC
CDR3 protein: CASSLVVGSDLFYEQYF